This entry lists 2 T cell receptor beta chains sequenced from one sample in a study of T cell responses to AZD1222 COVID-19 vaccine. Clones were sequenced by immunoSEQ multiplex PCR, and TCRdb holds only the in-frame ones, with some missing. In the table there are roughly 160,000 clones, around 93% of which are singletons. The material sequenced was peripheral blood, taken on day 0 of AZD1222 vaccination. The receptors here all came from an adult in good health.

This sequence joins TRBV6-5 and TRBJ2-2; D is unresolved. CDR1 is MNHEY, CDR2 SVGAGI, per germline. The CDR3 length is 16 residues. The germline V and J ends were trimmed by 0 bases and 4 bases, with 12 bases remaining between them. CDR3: CASSYSVSPATGELFF. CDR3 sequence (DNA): TGTGCCAGCAGTTACTCTGTCAGTCCTGCCACCGGGGAGCTGTTTTTT.

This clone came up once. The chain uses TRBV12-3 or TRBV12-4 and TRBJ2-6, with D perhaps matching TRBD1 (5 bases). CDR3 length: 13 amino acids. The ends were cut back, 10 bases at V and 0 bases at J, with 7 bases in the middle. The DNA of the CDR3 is TGTGCCACACAGGTCTCTGGGGCCAACGTCCTGACTTTC. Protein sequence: CATQVSGANVLTF.